This T cell receptor (beta chain) is from a study of Ad26.COV2.S vaccination and SARS-CoV-2 variants. Overall study context: Dosing was one shot or two shots 56 days apart.

Specified treatment: 15 to 20 received Ad26.COV2.S at low or high dose, single or two shots; roughly five received placebo; per-sample allocation not given. At day 63 after the first vaccine or placebo injection, samples were drawn. Sequencing was performed with immunoSEQ multiplex PCR; in TCRdb, only in-frame clones are kept and a portion is missing. The sample has 400,000 to 450,000 clones; 92% are singletons. CDR3 length equals 15 residues. Germline values: CDR1 ENHRY, CDR2 SYGVKD. V dropped 3 bases and J dropped 1 base, with 13 bases sitting between them. This sequence originates from a person aged 18-65 years who received the Ad26.COV2.S COVID-19 vaccine or a placebo. This rearrangement joins TRBV10-3 to TRBJ2-7; D tentatively reads TRBD1 or TRBD2 (5 bases each). This material consisted of peripheral blood, taken in a trial of Ad26.COV2.S vaccine versus placebo. CDR3 region: CAISDPGRVSYEQYF. The DNA of the CDR3 is TGTGCCATCAGTGACCCGGGACGCGTTTCCTACGAGCAGTACTTC.